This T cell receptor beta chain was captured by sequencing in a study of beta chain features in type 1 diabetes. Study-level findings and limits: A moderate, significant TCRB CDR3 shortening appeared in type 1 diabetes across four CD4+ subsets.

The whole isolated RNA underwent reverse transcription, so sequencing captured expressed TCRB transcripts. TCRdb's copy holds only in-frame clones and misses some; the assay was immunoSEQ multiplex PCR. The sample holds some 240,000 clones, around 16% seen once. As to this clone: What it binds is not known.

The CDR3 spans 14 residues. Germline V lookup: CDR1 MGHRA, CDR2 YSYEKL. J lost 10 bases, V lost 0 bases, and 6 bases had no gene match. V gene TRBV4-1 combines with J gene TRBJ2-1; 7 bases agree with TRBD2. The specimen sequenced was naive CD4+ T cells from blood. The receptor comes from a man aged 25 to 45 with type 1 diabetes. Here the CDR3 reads CASSQERELREQFF. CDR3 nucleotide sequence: TGCGCCAGCAGCCAAGAGCGGGAGCTTCGCGAGCAGTTCTTC.